Listed below are T cell receptor beta chains from one sample, sequenced in a study of beta chain features in type 1 diabetes. Produced via immunoSEQ multiplex PCR; TCRdb's table is partial and in-frame only. There are some 240,000 clones in the sample; approximately 10% occur only once, and 1% to 1.5% lies in the top ten. What was sequenced was central memory CD4+ T cells from blood. These receptor sequences come from a man between 18 and 29 years old in good health. Each CDR3 is given with its conserved first and last residue. The D gene is left open where the match is weak. Where a row states a size, it is once, few, many or the class of an expanded clone; other rows omit it.

j_call	v_call	cdr3_length	clone_size	d_call	cdr3_nt	cdr3_aa
TRBJ1-1	TRBV7-9	13	few	-	TGTGCCAGCAGCTTTACGCAGAACACTGAAGCTTTCTTT	CASSFTQNTEAFF
TRBJ2-4	TRBV4-3	16	few	TRBD1	TGCGCCAGCAGCCAAGATGACAGGGTGGCCAAAAACATTCAGTACTTC	CASSQDDRVAKNIQYF
TRBJ1-1	TRBV4-2	14	many	-	TGTGCCAGCAGCACATCAGACAAGGACACTGAAGCTTTCTTT	CASSTSDKDTEAFF
TRBJ2-1	TRBV9	16	-	TRBD2	TGTGCCAGCAGGGACCCGTTGAGGACTAGCGGCAATGAGCAGTTCTTC	CASRDPLRTSGNEQFF
TRBJ1-3	TRBV6-1	14	-	-	TGTGCCAGCAGGGGACATTTTCGCGGAAACACCATATATTTT	CASRGHFRGNTIYF
TRBJ2-7	TRBV29-1	13	many	TRBD1	TGCAGCGTTCGGGACAGCAGCTCCTACGAGCAGTACTTC	CSVRDSSSYEQYF
TRBJ2-1	TRBV18	16	-	TRBD2	TGTGCCAGCTCGCCCGGACTAGCGGGAGGGGACAATGAGCAGTTCTTC	CASSPGLAGGDNEQFF
TRBJ1-1	TRBV5-1	14	few	-	TGCGCCAGCAGCTCCGGAGGAGGGAGGAGTGAAGCTTTCTTT	CASSSGGGRSEAFF
TRBJ2-5	TRBV28	15	-	TRBD2	TGTGCCAGCAGTTTCCCGGGACTAGCGGGAGAGACCCAGTACTTC	CASSFPGLAGETQYF
TRBJ2-3	TRBV18	16	few	-	TGTGCCAGCTCACCAAGGCTAGCTCCCTGGGCAGATACGCAGTATTTT	CASSPRLAPWADTQYF
TRBJ2-4	TRBV7-2	15	-	TRBD2	TGTGCCAGCAGCCTCGGGACTAGCGGAGTAAACATTCAGTACTTC	CASSLGTSGVNIQYF
TRBJ1-1	TRBV9	13	-	-	TGTGCCAGCAGCGAGCGGATGAACACTGAAGCTTTCTTT	CASSERMNTEAFF
TRBJ2-3	TRBV5-4	16	many	TRBD2	TGTGCCAGCAGGCCCGGGACTAGCGGGAGCACAGATACGCAGTATTTT	CASRPGTSGSTDTQYF
TRBJ2-5	TRBV9	16	few	TRBD2	TGTGCCAGCAGCGTAGGTTCGGGCGGGGGTTTAGAGACCCAGTACTTC	CASSVGSGGGLETQYF
TRBJ2-1	TRBV25-1	16	-	TRBD2	TGTGCCAGCAGTGTAATCCAGTTAGCGGGAGCAAATGAGCAGTTCTTC	CASSVIQLAGANEQFF
TRBJ2-4	TRBV5-4	15	many	-	TGTGCCAGCAGCTTGGTAGGGGCGGGCAAAAACATTCAGTACTTC	CASSLVGAGKNIQYF
TRBJ2-2	TRBV4-3	16	-	-	TGCGCCAGCAGCCAAGTAGCTAGCCGGAACACCGGGGAGCTGTTTTTT	CASSQVASRNTGELFF
TRBJ1-1	TRBV19	13	-	-	TGTGCCAGTAATGGGATATCGAACACTGAAGCTTTCTTT	CASNGISNTEAFF
TRBJ1-3	TRBV5-4	16	few	TRBD1	TGTGCCAGCAGCCCAATGGACAGGGGGTTTGGAAACACCATATATTTT	CASSPMDRGFGNTIYF
TRBJ2-2	TRBV9	16	-	TRBD1	TGTGCCAGCACAGACCTAGGGGGCGAGAACACCGGGGAGCTGTTTTTT	CASTDLGGENTGELFF
TRBJ1-4	TRBV5-6	14	few	TRBD1	TGTGCCAGCAGCCCACAGGGGGCGGAGGAAAAACTGTTTTTT	CASSPQGAEEKLFF
TRBJ2-2	TRBV6-1	14	many	-	TGTGCCATCAACTCCGGTCCTAACACCGGGGAGCTGTTTTTT	CAINSGPNTGELFF
TRBJ2-7	TRBV7-9	17	few	-	TGTGCCAGCAGCTTACGATCAGGGCGGGCAAGCTCCTACGAGCAGTACTTC	CASSLRSGRASSYEQYF
TRBJ1-3	TRBV14	16	-	-	TGTGCCAGCAGCCAGGCAGGGGCGATCTCTGGAAACACCATATATTTT	CASSQAGAISGNTIYF
TRBJ1-3	TRBV9	15	many	-	TGTGCCAGCAGCGCAGGGACGACAGGTGGAAACACCATATATTTT	CASSAGTTGGNTIYF
TRBJ2-1	TRBV7-2	15	few	TRBD2	TGTGCCAGCAGCCGGACTAGCGGCTCCTACAATGAGCAGTTCTTC	CASSRTSGSYNEQFF
TRBJ2-7	TRBV7-8	14	few	-	TGTGCCAGCAGCCCCCGGGGTCAGGCATCTGGGCAGTACTTC	CASSPRGQASGQYF
TRBJ1-4	TRBV30	13	few	TRBD1	TGTGCATCCGGACAGGGAACGAATGAAAAACTGTTTTTT	CASGQGTNEKLFF
TRBJ2-7	TRBV16	14	-	-	TGTGCCAGCAGCCGGCAGGCCCTACAAGGAGAGCAGTACTTC	CASSRQALQGEQYF
TRBJ2-2	TRBV7-7	16	-	-	TGTGCCAGCAGCTTAGTTAAAGGCTGGGACACCGGGGAGCTGTTTTTT	CASSLVKGWDTGELFF
TRBJ2-7	TRBV6-5	12	few	TRBD1	TGTGCCAGCTGGGACAGGGGATACGAGCAGTACTTC	CASWDRGYEQYF
TRBJ1-2	TRBV29-1	16	-	TRBD1	TGCAGCGTTGATTGGGCCTCGACAGGGGGCAACTATGGCTACACCTTC	CSVDWASTGGNYGYTF
TRBJ2-1	TRBV2	14	-	TRBD1	TGTGCCAGCAGCATATACAGGGGTTACAATGAGCAGTTCTTC	CASSIYRGYNEQFF
TRBJ2-6	TRBV30	13	few	-	TGTGCCTGGACGGGCACTGGGGCCAACGTCCTGACTTTC	CAWTGTGANVLTF
TRBJ2-7	TRBV2	14	few	-	TGTGCCAGCAGTCCCCTAGCGCGCTCCTACGAGCAGTACTTC	CASSPLARSYEQYF
TRBJ2-1	TRBV30	13	-	-	TGTGCCTGGAGTGAGGACTCCTACAATGAGCAGTTCTTC	CAWSEDSYNEQFF
TRBJ2-1	TRBV30	13	-	-	TGTGCCTGGAGCCGAGATGGGGCGGATGAGCAGTTCTTC	CAWSRDGADEQFF
TRBJ2-5	TRBV5-1	15	few	-	TGCGCCAGCAGCTTGGGCGGGACCACGCAAGAGACCCAGTACTTC	CASSLGGTTQETQYF
TRBJ2-1	TRBV10-3	16	-	TRBD1	TGTGCCATCAGTGTCATACAGGGGAGCTCCTACAATGAGCAGTTCTTC	CAISVIQGSSYNEQFF
TRBJ2-3	TRBV7-2	15	-	TRBD2	TGTGCCAGCAGCTCGACTAGCGGGTTCACAGATACGCAGTATTTT	CASSSTSGFTDTQYF
TRBJ2-7	TRBV6-6	13	many	-	TGTGCCAGCAGTCCGGGCTCCCTATTTGAGCAGTACTTC	CASSPGSLFEQYF
TRBJ2-3	TRBV25-1	13	few	-	TGTGCCAGCAGTGCCAGCAGCACAGATACGCAGTATTTT	CASSASSTDTQYF
TRBJ2-1	TRBV6-1	12	many	-	TGTGCCAGCAGTGACGCACCGCGTGAGCAGTTCTTC	CASSDAPREQFF
TRBJ2-3	TRBV7-2	14	few	-	TGTGCCAGCAGCTCACAGATAGCCGCAGATACGCAGTATTTT	CASSSQIAADTQYF
TRBJ2-1	TRBV18	13	many	TRBD2	TGTGCCAGCTCCATAGCGGGCGCCAATGAGCAGTTCTTC	CASSIAGANEQFF
TRBJ2-1	TRBV20-1	11	-	-	TGCAGTGCTATCTTAGGGGATGAGCAGTTCTTC	CSAILGDEQFF
TRBJ2-5	TRBV18	15	few	TRBD1	TGTGCCAGCTCACCACGCGACAGGGGCACAGAGACCCAGTACTTC	CASSPRDRGTETQYF
TRBJ2-2	TRBV2	15	few	TRBD2	TGTGCCAGCAGCCGAAGGCTAGCGGGAGGCGGGGAGCTGTTTTTT	CASSRRLAGGGELFF
TRBJ2-3	TRBV15	17	-	TRBD2	TGTGCCACCAGCTCCCGGACTAGCGGGAGTGGTACAGATACGCAGTATTTT	CATSSRTSGSGTDTQYF
TRBJ1-5	TRBV25-1	12	few	-	TGTGCCAGCAGTTTAGGGGGTCAGCCCCAGCATTTT	CASSLGGQPQHF
TRBJ2-5	TRBV12-5	15	many	TRBD2	TGTGCTAGTGCTTCGTCGAGGACTAGCCAAGAGACCCAGTACTTC	CASASSRTSQETQYF
TRBJ2-3	TRBV7-8	13	-	-	TGTGCCAGCAGCAGTAACACCGCCGATACGCAGTATTTT	CASSSNTADTQYF
TRBJ1-1	TRBV9	14	few	-	TGTGCCAGCAGCAAGAACCGGGCCGACACTGAAGCTTTCTTT	CASSKNRADTEAFF
TRBJ2-7	TRBV6-1	16	few	TRBD1	TGTGCCAGCAGTGAAGCCGGACAGGGGAACCCCTACGAGCAGTACTTC	CASSEAGQGNPYEQYF
TRBJ2-6	TRBV13	17	-	-	TGTGCCAGCAGCTTAGGCCTCGGAAGCCCTGGGGCCAACGTCCTGACTTTC	CASSLGLGSPGANVLTF
TRBJ2-3	TRBV7-9	16	-	TRBD2	TGTGCCAGCAGCTCTGGACTAGCGGGGAACACAGATACGCAGTATTTT	CASSSGLAGNTDTQYF
TRBJ2-3	TRBV6-6	15	many	-	TGTGCCAGCAGTTACCCCCCCCCAGGCACAGATACGCAGTATTTT	CASSYPPPGTDTQYF
TRBJ2-3	TRBV29-1	16	few	TRBD2	TGCAGCGTTGAAGGAGGGCGGGAGGCCCGCACAGATACGCAGTATTTT	CSVEGGREARTDTQYF
TRBJ2-7	TRBV18	14	few	TRBD1	TGTGCCAGCTCACCCACAGGGGGTCCCTACGAGCAGTACTTC	CASSPTGGPYEQYF
TRBJ1-2	TRBV5-4	15	many	-	TGTGCCAGCACGGACCCTGCAGCTTCATTCTATGGCTACACCTTC	CASTDPAASFYGYTF